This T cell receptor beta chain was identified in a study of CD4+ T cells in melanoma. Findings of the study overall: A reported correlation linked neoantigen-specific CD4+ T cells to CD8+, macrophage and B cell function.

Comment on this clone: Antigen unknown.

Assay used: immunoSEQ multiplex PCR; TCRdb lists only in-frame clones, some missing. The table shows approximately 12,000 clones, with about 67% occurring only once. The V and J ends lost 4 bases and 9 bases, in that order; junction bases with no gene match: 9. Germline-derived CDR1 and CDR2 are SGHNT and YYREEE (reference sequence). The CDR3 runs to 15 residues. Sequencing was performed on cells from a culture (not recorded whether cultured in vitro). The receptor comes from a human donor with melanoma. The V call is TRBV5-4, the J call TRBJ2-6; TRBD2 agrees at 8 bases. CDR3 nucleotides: TGTGCCAGCAGCGGACAGAGCGGGAGTGGCAACGTCCTGACTTTC. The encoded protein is CASSGQSGSGNVLTF.